The rows below give T cell receptor beta chains drawn from one sample of a study of beta chain features in type 1 diabetes. The protocol was immunoSEQ multiplex PCR, while the TCRdb copy is restricted to in-frame clones and leaves out a portion. There are approximately 170,000 clones in the sample; approximately 9.1% occur only once, and 2.3% lies in the top ten. Sequencing was done on a sample of central memory CD4+ T cells from blood. The source of these receptors is a woman in her late teens or twenties in good health. Both conserved end residues are part of each CDR3. D genes are given only for firm matches. Clone size is stated in some rows and not others, as once, few, many or a class when expanded.

TRBJ1-1 | NA | NA | TRBV6-1 | CASSPDGRDTEAFF | TGTGCCAGCAGTCCCGATGGTCGGGACACTGAAGCTTTCTTT
TRBJ2-7 | few | TRBD2 | TRBV11-3 | CASSLAGGLYEQYF | TGTGCCAGCAGCCTAGCGGGAGGGCTATACGAGCAGTACTTC
TRBJ2-5 | few | NA | TRBV11-2 | CASRSGGQETQYF | TGTGCCAGCAGGTCAGGGGGGCAAGAGACCCAGTACTTC
TRBJ2-5 | NA | TRBD2 | TRBV7-3 | CASSQILAGRETQYF | TGTGCCAGCAGCCAAATACTAGCGGGGCGAGAGACCCAGTACTTC
TRBJ2-3 | NA | NA | TRBV11-2 | CASSPSGGSRTDTQYF | TGTGCCAGCAGCCCCAGTGGCGGCAGCCGCACAGATACGCAGTATTTT
TRBJ2-7 | NA | NA | TRBV7-8 | CASSFPGSYEQYF | TGTGCCAGCAGCTTTCCAGGGTCCTACGAGCAGTACTTC
TRBJ2-3 | NA | TRBD2 | TRBV18 | CASSPGLPSADTQYF | TGTGCCAGCTCGCCGGGACTACCTTCGGCAGATACGCAGTATTTT
TRBJ2-7 | NA | TRBD1 | TRBV7-9 | CASSMGTVFYEQYF | TGTGCCAGCAGCATGGGGACAGTATTTTACGAGCAGTACTTC
TRBJ2-5 | few | TRBD2 | TRBV11-2 | CASSLNRLAAVETQYF | TGTGCCAGCAGCTTAAATCGTCTAGCGGCGGTTGAGACCCAGTACTTC
TRBJ1-1 | few | NA | TRBV6-6 | CASSYGQNTEAFF | TGTGCCAGCAGTTACGGACAGAACACTGAAGCTTTCTTT
TRBJ1-2 | many | NA | TRBV23-1 | CASSLCGVGSFGYTF | TGCGCCAGCAGTCTGTGCGGGGTCGGTAGTTTCGGCTACACCTTC
TRBJ2-6 | NA | NA | TRBV5-5 | CASRDARGANVLTF | TGTGCCAGCAGAGATGCGCGGGGGGCCAACGTCCTGACTTTC
TRBJ2-5 | NA | TRBD1 | TRBV7-9 | CASGPGTGQETQYF | TGTGCCAGCGGACCCGGGACAGGACAAGAGACCCAGTACTTC
TRBJ1-1 | once | TRBD1 | TRBV7-2 | CASSVRDSRFFAEAFF | TGTGCCAGCAGCGTCAGGGACAGTCGGTTTTTCGCTGAAGCTTTCTTT
TRBJ2-1 | few | TRBD2 | TRBV11-3 | CASSFSIGASGKHYNEQFF | TGTGCCAGCAGCTTTAGTATAGGGGCTAGCGGGAAACATTACAATGAGCAGTTCTTC
TRBJ2-7 | NA | TRBD2 | TRBV28 | CASIAGEGGYEQYF | TGTGCCAGCATCGCGGGAGAGGGTGGGTACGAGCAGTACTTC
TRBJ1-1 | NA | TRBD1 | TRBV7-9 | CASSAWRGRRTEAFF | TGTGCCAGCAGCGCCTGGAGGGGGCGACGAACTGAAGCTTTCTTT
TRBJ1-1 | few | NA | TRBV30 | CAWSGQGPEAFF | TGTGCCTGGAGTGGCCAGGGCCCAGAAGCTTTCTTT
TRBJ2-5 | NA | NA | TRBV28 | CASSPQGSDMYQETQYF | TGTGCCAGCAGTCCCCAGGGGAGCGATATGTACCAAGAGACCCAGTACTTC
TRBJ2-5 | few | NA | TRBV2 | CASRDGPPETQYF | TGTGCCAGCAGGGATGGGCCGCCGGAGACCCAGTACTTC
TRBJ1-2 | many | NA | TRBV7-3 | CASSLDSRNYGYTF | TGTGCCAGCAGCTTGGACAGTCGAAACTATGGCTACACCTTC
TRBJ2-4 | few | NA | TRBV28 | CASSLTGQAKNIQYF | TGTGCCAGCAGTTTAACGGGACAAGCCAAAAACATTCAGTACTTC
TRBJ1-2 | few | TRBD1 | TRBV14 | CASSQTTGMSGYTF | TGTGCCAGCAGCCAAACGACAGGGATGAGTGGCTACACCTTC
TRBJ1-2 | NA | NA | TRBV4-2 | CASSQPADSSNYGYTF | TGTGCCAGCAGCCAACCAGCGGACAGCTCTAACTATGGCTACACCTTC
TRBJ2-1 | NA | TRBD2 | TRBV27 | CASSRTSNIRHNEQFF | TGTGCCAGCAGCCGGACTAGCAATATCCGCCACAATGAGCAGTTCTTC
TRBJ1-2 | NA | NA | TRBV7-2 | CASSLGANSNYGYTF | TGTGCCAGCAGCTTAGGGGCTAACTCTAACTATGGCTACACCTTC
TRBJ2-7 | NA | TRBD1 | TRBV30 | CAWSAGTGDEQYF | TGTGCCTGGAGTGCCGGGACAGGGGACGAGCAGTACTTC
TRBJ1-1 | NA | NA | TRBV28 | CASSPYRVNTEAFF | TGTGCCAGCAGTCCATACAGGGTGAACACTGAAGCTTTCTTT
TRBJ2-3 | few | NA | TRBV30 | CASSDPTDTQYF | TGTGCCTCTAGCGATCCCACAGATACGCAGTATTTT
TRBJ1-3 | NA | TRBD1 | TRBV6-5 | CASGTPGQGDTIYF | TGTGCCAGCGGAACCCCGGGACAGGGGGACACCATATATTTT
TRBJ2-5 | NA | TRBD2 | TRBV5-1 | CASRDDWTSGGAGETQYF | TGCGCCAGCCGCGATGATTGGACTAGCGGGGGGGCAGGGGAGACCCAGTACTTC
TRBJ2-7 | few | NA | TRBV7-9 | CASSLSGMDEQYF | TGTGCCAGCAGCTTATCAGGGATGGACGAGCAGTACTTC
TRBJ2-7 | NA | TRBD1 | TRBV6-6 | CASSDPGTGVYEQYF | TGTGCCAGCAGTGACCCCGGGACAGGGGTCTACGAGCAGTACTTC
TRBJ2-7 | NA | TRBD2 | TRBV10-3 | CAISGTSGARSEQYF | TGTGCCATCAGTGGGACTAGCGGGGCCCGGAGCGAGCAGTACTTC
TRBJ2-7 | few | TRBD1 | TRBV5-4 | CASSLGTGENYEQYF | TGTGCCAGCAGCCTTGGGACAGGGGAGAACTACGAGCAGTACTTC
TRBJ1-2 | few | NA | TRBV28 | CASSLRNYGYTF | TGTGCCAGCAGTTTGCGGAACTATGGCTACACCTTC
TRBJ2-5 | few | TRBD2 | TRBV4-3 | CARPKTSGRETQYF | TGCGCCAGACCTAAGACTAGCGGGAGGGAGACCCAGTACTTC
TRBJ1-4 | NA | NA | TRBV6-6 | CAIRSDEKLFF | TGTGCCATACGGAGTGATGAAAAACTGTTTTTT
TRBJ2-7 | few | TRBD2 | TRBV7-3 | CASSSKTSGGQPYEQYF | TGTGCCAGCAGCTCCAAGACTAGCGGGGGCCAACCCTACGAGCAGTACTTC
TRBJ2-7 | NA | TRBD1 | TRBV29-1 | CSATGGLAHEQYF | TGCAGCGCAACAGGGGGACTCGCCCACGAGCAGTACTTC